This T cell receptor beta chain was observed in a study of Ad26.COV2.S vaccination and SARS-CoV-2 variants (dated by TCRdb to the early 2020s). A note on the overall study: Donors in the vaccine arm were drawn from COV1001, a phase I-IIa trial of Ad26.COV2.S in healthy adults that was multicentre, randomized, double-blind and placebo-controlled. Ad26.COV2.S was administered intramuscularly at a dose of 5x10^10 or 1x10^11 viral particles, either as one shot or as two shots given 56 days apart. Sequencing of the TCRbeta repertoire served to evaluate the specificity and breadth of SARS-CoV-2-reactive T cell receptors following Ad26.COV2.S vaccination. A total of 32 samples were included in the TCR-sequenced set, comprising around 19 Ad26.COV2.S vaccine recipients, 5 placebo recipients and 8 SARS-CoV-2 convalescent individuals. Trial participants were randomized into five groups of five: low-dose or high-dose Ad26.COV2.S given once or twice, or placebo on both occasions. Blinding of investigators to trial group allocation was maintained during experiments and outcome assessment. The research as a whole found: After vaccination, spike-specific CD8+ and CD4+ T cell responses were reported to show substantial breadth. It was noted by the authors that total T cell responses may have been underestimated by the TCR breadth and depth analyses. The study was not powered to compare responses between vaccine doses or regimens. Vaccine and placebo recipients had similar non-spike TCR breadth, a finding consistent with the vaccine containing only spike. Higher spike-specific TCR breadth was observed in Ad26.COV2.S recipients than in placebo recipients (P = 0.0014).

The immunoSEQ Assay was used to sequence TCRbeta CDR3 regions. After extraction, genomic DNA underwent amplification by bias-controlled multiplex PCR, followed by high-throughput sequencing. As for the authors' bioinformatics: To quantify the absolute abundance of every unique TCRbeta CDR3 region, sequences were collapsed and filtered. T cell fraction was estimated by normalizing TCRbeta template counts to usable DNA, which was measured by amplifying reference genes present in all nucleated cells. Repertoire TCRs were annotated as SARS-CoV-2-specific when V gene, CDR3 amino acid sequence and J gene were exactly matched to a known reactive TCR set. The reference SARS-CoV-2 TCR set was obtained from MIRA and was filtered for enrichment in COVID-19-positive ImmuneCODE repertoires, whereby public or cross-reactive TCRs were removed. Using the MIRA antigens, annotated TCRs were further analysed by specific ORF or by position within an ORF. Breadth was defined as the number of annotated unique rearrangements divided by the total number of unique productive rearrangements, and depth was defined as the summed frequency of the annotated unique rearrangements. Group comparisons of TCR breadth used two-sided Wilcoxon rank-sum tests. The clones in this table, taken by TCRdb from immuneACCESS, are in-frame only. Not every clone is retained; where verified, under half of the shortfall comes from an unresolved V gene, and the cause of the rest is unknown. The D gene and trimming were derived from the DNA, and the V and J assignments and clone size from that table. Here the sample has some 340,000 clones; 85% occur a single time. The ten largest account for 2% to 2.5% of the sample.

What this sample's treatment or condition label stands for: 15 to 20 received Ad26.COV2.S at low or high dose, single or two shots; several received placebo; per-sample allocation not given. For vaccine and placebo recipients, repertoires were sequenced using samples collected on day 63 after the first injection. In Cohort 1b, 25 to 30 adults aged 18-55 years were enrolled at a single site in Boston, USA, between 29 July and 7 August 2020. Ad26.COV2.S consisted of a replication-incompetent adenovirus type 26 vector by which a prefusion-stabilized SARS-CoV-2 spike protein from the original Wuhan strain was expressed. Concerning this clone itself: It lacks a known antigen. Per-nucleotide qualities are absent, and no much larger clonotype sits a single base away.

Trimming removed 2 bases from V and 1 base from J, leaving 7 bases between the germline ends. CDR1 and CDR2, per the germline V gene, are SGHDT and YYEEEE. Counted from cysteine to phenylalanine, this CDR3 has 15 amino acids. The only DNA kept is the CDR3, 45 bases in frame from the first base. This specimen consisted of peripheral blood, obtained in a trial of Ad26.COV2.S vaccine versus placebo. The sequence derives from a person aged 18 to 65 who received the Ad26.COV2.S COVID-19 vaccine or a placebo. The chain is made from TRBV5-6 and TRBJ2-6, with TRBD2 perhaps the D gene, on 5 matching bases. The CDR3 region: CASSLRGSGANVLTF. Read as DNA, the sequence is TGTGCCAGCAGCTTAAGAGGGTCTGGGGCCAACGTCCTGACTTTC.